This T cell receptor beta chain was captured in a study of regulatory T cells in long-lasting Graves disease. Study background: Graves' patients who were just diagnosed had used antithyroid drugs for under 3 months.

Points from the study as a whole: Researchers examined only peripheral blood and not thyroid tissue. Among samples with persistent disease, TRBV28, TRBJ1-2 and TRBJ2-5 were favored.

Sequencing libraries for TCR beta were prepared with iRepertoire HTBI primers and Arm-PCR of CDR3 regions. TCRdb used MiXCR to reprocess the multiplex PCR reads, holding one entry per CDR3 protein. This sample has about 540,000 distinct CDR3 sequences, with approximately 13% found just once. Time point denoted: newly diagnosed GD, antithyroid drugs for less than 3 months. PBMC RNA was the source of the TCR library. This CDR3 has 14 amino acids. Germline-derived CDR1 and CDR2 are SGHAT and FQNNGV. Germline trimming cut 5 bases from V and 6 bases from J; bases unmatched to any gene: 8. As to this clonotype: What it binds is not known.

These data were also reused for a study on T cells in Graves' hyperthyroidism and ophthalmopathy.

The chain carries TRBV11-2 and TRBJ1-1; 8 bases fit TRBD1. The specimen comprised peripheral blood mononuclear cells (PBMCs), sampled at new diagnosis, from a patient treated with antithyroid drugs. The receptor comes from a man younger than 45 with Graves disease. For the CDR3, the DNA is TGTGCCAGCAGCGCCCTCAGGGGGCTTCCTGAAGCTTTCTTT. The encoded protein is CASSALRGLPEAFF.